This T cell receptor (beta chain) is drawn from a study of control samples from healthy donors and cancer patients. Only in-frame clones appear in the TCRdb table, and some are missing; sequencing was by immunoSEQ multiplex PCR. The sample has 65,000 to 95,000 clones, about nine tenths seen once; the top ten hold roughly 6.7%. V was shortened by 1 base and J by 6 bases, with 9 bases between the two germline ends. The CDR3 loop spans 14 amino acids. In germline, CDR1 is LGHDT, CDR2 YNNKEL (reference sequence). Sequencing was done on a sample of blood. This clonotype was sampled from a man in his fifties or sixties in good health. This chain connects TRBV3-1 (or the pseudogene TRBV3-2) to TRBJ1-4; D gene ambiguous. CDR3: CASSQAMVYEKLFF. Written as DNA, the CDR3 is TGTGCCAGCAGCCAAGCCATGGTATATGAAAAACTGTTTTTT.